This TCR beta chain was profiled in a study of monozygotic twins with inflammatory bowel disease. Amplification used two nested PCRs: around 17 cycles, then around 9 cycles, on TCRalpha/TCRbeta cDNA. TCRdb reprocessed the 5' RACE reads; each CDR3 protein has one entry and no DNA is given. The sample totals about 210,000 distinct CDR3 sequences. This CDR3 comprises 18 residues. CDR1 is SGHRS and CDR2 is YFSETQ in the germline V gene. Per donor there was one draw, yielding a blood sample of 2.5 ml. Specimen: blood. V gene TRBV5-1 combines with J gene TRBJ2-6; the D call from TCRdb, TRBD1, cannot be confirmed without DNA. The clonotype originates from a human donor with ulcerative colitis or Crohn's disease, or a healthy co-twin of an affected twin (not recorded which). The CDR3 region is CASSLEWTGSTGANVLTF.